This T cell receptor beta chain was found in a study of cytomegalovirus exposure and HLA in healthy donors. Study-level points and caveats: There were some public TCRs occurring in many donors, but most TCR sequences were rare. The study flagged about 160 TCR beta chains as cytomegalovirus-associated. Reports showed the classifier diagnosing cytomegalovirus status with high specificity and sensitivity.

The protocol was immunoSEQ multiplex PCR, while the TCRdb copy is restricted to in-frame clones and leaves out a portion. This sample has roughly 67,000 clones; around 90% occur once, and the top ten carry 2.5% to 4%. The donors were in the approximately 120-subject validation cohort; that cohort was separate from the approximately 670-subject first cohort. As to this clone: Its antigen is not known.

This TCR derives from a man between 18 and 29 years old in good health and CMV-seronegative. Sequencing was performed on PBMCs.

The CDR3 DNA reads as TGTGCCAGCAGTTTACAGAGTAGCGGGAGCCGCGAGCAGTACTTC. This gives the protein CASSLQSSGSREQYF. The J gene is TRBJ2-7, the V gene TRBV28; 9 bases match TRBD2. CDR1 is MDHEN, CDR2 SYDVKM, per germline. J was trimmed by 6 bases and V by 2 bases; bases with no gene match: 8. CDR3 length: 15 residues.